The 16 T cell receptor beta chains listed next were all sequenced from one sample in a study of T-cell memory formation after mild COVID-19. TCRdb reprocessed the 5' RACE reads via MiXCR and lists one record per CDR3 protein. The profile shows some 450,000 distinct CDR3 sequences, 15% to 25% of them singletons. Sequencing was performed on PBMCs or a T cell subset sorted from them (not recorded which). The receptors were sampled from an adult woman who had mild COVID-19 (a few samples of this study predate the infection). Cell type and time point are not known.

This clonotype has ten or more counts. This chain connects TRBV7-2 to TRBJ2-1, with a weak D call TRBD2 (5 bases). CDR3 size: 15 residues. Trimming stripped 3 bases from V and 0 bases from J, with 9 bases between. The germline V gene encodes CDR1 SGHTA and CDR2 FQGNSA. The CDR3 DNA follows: TGTGCCAGCAGCTTCCAAGGGAGCTCCTACAATGAGCAGTTCTTC. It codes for CASSFQGSSYNEQFF.

CDR3 sequence: CASSQDPGPPKETQYF. The CDR3 DNA reads TGCGCCAGCAGCCAAGACCCGGGACCCCCGAAAGAGACCCAGTACTTC. The chain recombines TRBV4-1 with TRBJ2-5, with D perhaps given as TRBD1 or TRBD2 (5 bases each). V lost 0 bases, J lost 3 bases, and 14 bases lay in between. CDR1 is MGHRA and CDR2 is YSYEKL in the germline V gene. The CDR3 extends over 16 amino acids.

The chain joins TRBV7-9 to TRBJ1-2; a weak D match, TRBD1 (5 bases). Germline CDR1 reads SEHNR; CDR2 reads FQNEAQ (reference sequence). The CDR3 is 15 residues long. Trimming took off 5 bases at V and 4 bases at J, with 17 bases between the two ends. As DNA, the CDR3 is TGTGCCAGCAGCCTCCTTTCGCGGGGACCCTATGGCTACACCTTC. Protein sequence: CASSLLSRGPYGYTF.

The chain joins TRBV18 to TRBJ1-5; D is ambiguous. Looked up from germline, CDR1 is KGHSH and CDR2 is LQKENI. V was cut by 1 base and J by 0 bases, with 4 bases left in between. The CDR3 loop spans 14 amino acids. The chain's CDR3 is CASSPLTSNQPQHF. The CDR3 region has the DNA TGTGCCAGCTCACCACTGACTAGCAATCAGCCCCAGCATTTT.

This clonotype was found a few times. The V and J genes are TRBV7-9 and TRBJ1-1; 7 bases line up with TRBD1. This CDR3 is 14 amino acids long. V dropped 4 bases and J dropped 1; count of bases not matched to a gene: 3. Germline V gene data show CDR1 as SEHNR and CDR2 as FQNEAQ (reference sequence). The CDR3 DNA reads TGTGCCAGCAGCTGGGACAGAGCGAACACTGAAGCTTTCTTT. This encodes CASSWDRANTEAFF.

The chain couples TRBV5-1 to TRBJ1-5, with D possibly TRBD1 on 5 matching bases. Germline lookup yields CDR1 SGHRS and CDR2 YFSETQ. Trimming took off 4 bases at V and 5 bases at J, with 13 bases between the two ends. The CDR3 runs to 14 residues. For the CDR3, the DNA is TGCGCCAGCAGCCTAGACGGGGCCTATCAGCCCCAGCATTTT. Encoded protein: CASSLDGAYQPQHF.

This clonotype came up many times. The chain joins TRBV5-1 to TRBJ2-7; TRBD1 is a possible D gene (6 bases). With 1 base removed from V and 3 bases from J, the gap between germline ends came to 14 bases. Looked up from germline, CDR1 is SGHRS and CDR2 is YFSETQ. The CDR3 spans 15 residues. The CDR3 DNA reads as TGCGCCAGCAGCTTGTCCAGGGGCGGTAGCTACGAGCAGTACTTC. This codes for CASSLSRGGSYEQYF.

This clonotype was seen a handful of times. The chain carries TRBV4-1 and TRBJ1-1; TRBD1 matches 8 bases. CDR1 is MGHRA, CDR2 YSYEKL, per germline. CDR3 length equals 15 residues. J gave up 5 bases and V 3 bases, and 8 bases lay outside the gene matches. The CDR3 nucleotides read TGCGCCAGCAGCCAGCTGACAGGGGTGATGACTGAAGCTTTCTTT. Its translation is CASSQLTGVMTEAFF.

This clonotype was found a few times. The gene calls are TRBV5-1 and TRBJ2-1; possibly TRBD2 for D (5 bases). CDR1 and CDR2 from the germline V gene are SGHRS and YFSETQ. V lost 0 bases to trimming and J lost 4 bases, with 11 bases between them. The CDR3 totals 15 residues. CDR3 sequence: CASSLVSEGYNEQFF. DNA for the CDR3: TGCGCCAGCAGCTTGGTTTCTGAGGGTTACAATGAGCAGTTCTTC.

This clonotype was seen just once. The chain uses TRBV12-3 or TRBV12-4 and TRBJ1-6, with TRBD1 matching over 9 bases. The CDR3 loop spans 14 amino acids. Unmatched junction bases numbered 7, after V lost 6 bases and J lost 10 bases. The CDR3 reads CASSPGTGTSPLHF. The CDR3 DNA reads TGTGCCAGCAGCCCGGGGACAGGGACCTCACCCCTCCACTTT.

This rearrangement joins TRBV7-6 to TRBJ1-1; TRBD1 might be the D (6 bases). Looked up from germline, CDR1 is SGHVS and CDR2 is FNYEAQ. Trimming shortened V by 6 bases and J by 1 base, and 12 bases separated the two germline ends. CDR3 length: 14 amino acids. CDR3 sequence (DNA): TGTGCCAGCAGAGCAGGGGCCGAGAACACTGAAGCTTTCTTT. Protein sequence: CASRAGAENTEAFF.

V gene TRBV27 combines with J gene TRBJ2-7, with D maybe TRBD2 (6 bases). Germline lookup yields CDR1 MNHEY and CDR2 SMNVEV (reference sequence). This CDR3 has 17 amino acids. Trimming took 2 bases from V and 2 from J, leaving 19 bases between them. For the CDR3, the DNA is TGTGCCAGCAGTTTAGGATTTGGAGGGACTCGGGCCTACGAGCAGTACTTC. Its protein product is CASSLGFGGTRAYEQYF.

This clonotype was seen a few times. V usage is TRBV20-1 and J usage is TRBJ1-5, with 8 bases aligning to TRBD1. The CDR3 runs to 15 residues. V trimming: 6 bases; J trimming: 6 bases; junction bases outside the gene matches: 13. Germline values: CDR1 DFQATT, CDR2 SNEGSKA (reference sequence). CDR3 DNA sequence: TGCAGTGCCTATAAAGCTCCAGGGGGCAGTCAGCCCCAGCATTTT. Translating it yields CSAYKAPGGSQPQHF.

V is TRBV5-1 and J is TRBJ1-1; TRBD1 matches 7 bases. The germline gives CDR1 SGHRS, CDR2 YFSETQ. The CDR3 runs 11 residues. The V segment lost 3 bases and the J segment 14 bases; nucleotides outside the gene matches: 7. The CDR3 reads CASSSGTERFF. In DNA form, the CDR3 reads TGCGCCAGCAGCTCCGGGACAGAACGCTTCTTT.

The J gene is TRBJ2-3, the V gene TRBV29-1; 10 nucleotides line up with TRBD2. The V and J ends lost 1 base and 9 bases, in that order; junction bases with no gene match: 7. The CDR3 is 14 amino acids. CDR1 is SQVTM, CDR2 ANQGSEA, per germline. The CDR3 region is CSVEGTAGGRTQYF. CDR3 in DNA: TGCAGCGTTGAAGGGACAGCGGGAGGGCGCACGCAGTATTTT.

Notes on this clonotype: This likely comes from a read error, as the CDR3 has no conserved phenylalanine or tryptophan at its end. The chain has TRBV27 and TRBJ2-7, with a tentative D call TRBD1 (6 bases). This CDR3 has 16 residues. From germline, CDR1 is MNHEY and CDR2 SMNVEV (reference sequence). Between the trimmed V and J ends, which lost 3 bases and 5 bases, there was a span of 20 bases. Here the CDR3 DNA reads TGTGCCAGCAGTTTCCTACAAGGACAGATTGGCCACGAGCAGTACATC. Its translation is CASSFLQGQIGHEQYI.